This entry lists 31 T cell receptor beta chains sequenced from one sample in a study of shared clonotypes between healthy human individuals (dated by TCRdb to 2019 to 2021). CD8 naive samples were obtained by positive selection for CCR7 among CD45RO-negative cells, yielding a CD45RA+CCR7+ population from which TemRA cells were excluded. Library creation used the immunoSEQ multiplex PCR assay. This is the immuneACCESS table as TCRdb keeps it, with only in-frame sequences that have V and J called. A part of the clones is gone; compared with another copy, unresolved V genes explain less than half, and the rest is unexplained. Within this sample are around 2.1 million clones, with 90% to 95% of them counted one time only. The ten largest clonotypes hold approximately 1.7% of the sample. The specimen sequenced was naive CD8+ T cells from PBMCs. The sample's cell subset or site label, in plain terms: CD45RA+CCR7+. The receptors were gathered from a man in his late teens or twenties in good health. Some clones in this sample may be carry-over from other donors' samples.

The chain combines TRBV19 with TRBJ2-7, with a possible D match to TRBD1 (6 bases). Germline V gene sequence: CDR1 LNHDA, CDR2 SQIVND (reference sequence). CDR3 length equals 14 residues. V was shortened by 3 bases and J by 1 base, with 10 bases between the two germline ends. CDR3 sequence reads: CASSIRTESYEQYF. DNA of the CDR3: TGTGCCAGTAGTATTCGGACAGAGTCCTACGAGCAGTACTTC.

The chain joins TRBV9 to TRBJ2-1; weak D call: TRBD1 (5 bases). The V and J ends lost 7 bases and 7 bases respectively, with 21 bases between them. The CDR3 is 15 amino acids. Per the germline V gene, CDR1 is SGDLS and CDR2 is YYNGEE. DNA for the CDR3: TGTGCCAGCGGGGATAGGACCGACAGAACGAATGAGCAGTTCTTC. This translates into CASGDRTDRTNEQFF. The variable domain in full, with the rest retrieved from reference TRBV9 and TRBJ2-1, is DSGVTQTPKHLITATGQRVTLRCSPRSGDLSVYWYQQSLDQGLQFLIQYYNGEERAKGNILERFSAQQFPDLHSELNLSSLELGDSALYFCASGDRTDRTNEQFFGPGTRLTVL.

The chain couples TRBV29-1 to TRBJ2-7, with TRBD2 as a possible D gene (5 bases). Looked up from germline, CDR1 is SQVTM and CDR2 is ANQGSEA. V shed 3 bases and J shed 7 bases, with 13 bases lying between them. The CDR3 has 12 residues. CDR3 region: CSVEIGGWEQYF. CDR3 sequence (DNA): TGCAGCGTTGAGATCGGAGGATGGGAGCAGTACTTC.

The rearrangement joins TRBV28 to TRBJ1-5, with TRBD1 as a possible D gene (5 bases). The V gene's germline CDR1 is MDHEN and CDR2 SYDVKM. The CDR3 runs 19 residues. The CDR3 bases are TGTGCTCTCCACCGCGTCCCGGGACGGGAGCCCCTTAGCAATCAGCCCCAGCATTTT. Residues: CALHRVPGREPLSNQPQHF.

The chain is built from TRBV5-1 and TRBJ1-1, with D possibly TRBD1 on 6 matching bases. The CDR3 extends over 12 amino acids. Germline V gene lookup returns CDR1 SGHRS and CDR2 YFSETQ. The V gene lost 7 bases and the J gene lost 6 bases, with 13 bases spanning the gap. This chain's CDR3 is CASSDRTAEAFF. The CDR3 region has the DNA TGCGCCAGCTCCGACCGGACAGCTGAAGCTTTCTTT.

The chain combines TRBV18 with TRBJ2-7; D might be TRBD1 (5 bases). The CDR3 covers 14 residues. CDR1 and CDR2 from the germline V gene are KGHSH and LQKENI. Trimming removed 2 bases from V and 2 bases from J, with 10 bases in between. This CDR3 reads CASSPISGTYEQYF. The DNA of the CDR3 is TGTGCCAGCTCACCAATCTCAGGGACCTACGAGCAGTACTTC. Looking up the rest from reference TRBV18 and TRBJ2-7 gives the full variable domain: NAGVMQNPRHLVRRRGQEARLRCSPMKGHSHVYWYRQLPEEGLKFMVYLQKENIIDESGMPKERFSAEFPKEGPSILRIQQVVRGDSAAYFCASSPISGTYEQYFGPGTRLTVT.

The genes are TRBV9 and TRBJ1-1; D is undetermined. Trimming shortened V by 0 bases and J by 3 bases, and 12 bases separated the two germline ends. Germline CDR1 is SGDLS and CDR2 is YYNGEE. There are 15 residues in the CDR3. CDR3 in DNA: TGTGCCAGCAGCGTAGGGGTAGGGCCCTACACTGAAGCTTTCTTT. Its translation: CASSVGVGPYTEAFF.

The genes are TRBV13 and TRBJ2-7; 7 bases are shared with TRBD1. V lost 5 bases to trimming and J lost 6 bases; unmatched junction nucleotides: 10. This CDR3 comprises 14 residues. Germline CDR1 is PRHDT and CDR2 is FYEKMQ (reference sequence). The CDR3 sequence is CASSDRDSRLEQYF. The CDR3 DNA sequence: TGTGCCAGCAGCGACCGGGACAGTCGTCTCGAGCAGTACTTC.

The rearrangement links TRBV19 to TRBJ1-5, with 9 positions matching TRBD1. The ends lost 3 bases at V and 3 bases at J; junction bases unmatched: 3. Germline assignment: CDR1 LNHDA and CDR2 SQIVND (reference sequence). CDR3 length: 15 residues. This chain's CDR3 is CASSIWTGVNQPQHF. The CDR3 DNA sequence: TGTGCCAGTAGTATTTGGACAGGGGTCAATCAGCCCCAGCATTTT.

This chain joins TRBV28 and TRBJ1-5; 7 bases are a match to TRBD1. CDR3 length: 15 amino acids. Germline V CDR1 and CDR2: MDHEN, SYDVKM. V gave up 5 bases and J gave up 2 bases; unmatched junction bases: 6. The CDR3 reads CASSQFGQGNQPQHF. The CDR3 DNA reads as TGTGCCAGCAGTCAATTCGGACAGGGCAATCAGCCCCAGCATTTT.

This chain joins TRBV7-9 and TRBJ2-7; D is uncertain. The ends were cut back, 5 bases at V and 2 bases at J, with 10 bases in the middle. This CDR3 is built from 13 residues. Per the germline V gene, CDR1 is SEHNR and CDR2 is FQNEAQ (reference sequence). The CDR3, as DNA: TGTGCCAGCAGCCCGCGGTTCACCTACGAGCAGTACTTC. Translation: CASSPRFTYEQYF.

As concerns this clone: Other DNA sequences in the same sample also yield this CDR3. The CDR3 nucleotides are TGCAGTGCTGGATACAATGAGCAGTTCTTC. Its protein is CSAGYNEQFF. V usage is TRBV20-1 and J usage is TRBJ2-1; D is unresolved. Germline V gives CDR1 DFQATT, CDR2 SNEGSKA (reference sequence). With 5 bases removed from V and 4 bases from J, the gap between germline ends came to 3 bases. This CDR3 region has 10 residues.

The chain employs TRBV30 and TRBJ2-7; maybe TRBD1 (5 bases). The CDR3 spans 11 residues. CDR1 GTSNPN and CDR2 SVGIG come from the germline V gene (reference sequence). V gave up 3 bases and J gave up 3 bases, with 6 bases separating them. The CDR3 loop is CAWRGRYEQYF. Written as DNA, the CDR3 is TGTGCCTGGAGGGGGCGCTACGAGCAGTACTTC.

V usage is TRBV11-2 and J usage is TRBJ2-7; the match to TRBD2 covers 8 bases. J lost 4 bases, V lost 6 bases, and 17 bases had no gene match. Looked up from germline, CDR1 is SGHAT and CDR2 is FQNNGV. The CDR3 is 17 amino acids. The chain's CDR3 is CASSSSWPAGVWYEQYF. CDR3 DNA: TGTGCCAGCAGTAGTTCCTGGCCAGCGGGAGTATGGTACGAGCAGTACTTC.

The genes are TRBV28 and TRBJ2-5, with a tentative D call TRBD1 (5 bases). Per germline, CDR1 MDHEN and CDR2 SYDVKM. This CDR3 comprises 13 residues. Trimming shortened V by 3 bases and J by 5 bases, and 10 bases separated the two germline ends. CDR3 amino acids: CASSFQGMETQYF. The CDR3 bases are TGTGCCAGCAGTTTCCAGGGTATGGAGACCCAGTACTTC.

This clone was seen only once. The J gene is TRBJ2-5, the V gene TRBV7-9; no reliable D call. The CDR3 spans 16 residues. Germline loops: CDR1 SEHNR, CDR2 FQNEAQ (reference sequence). V lost 5 bases and J lost 4, with 20 bases in between. The CDR3 loop reads CASSTRRGPVGETQYF. The CDR3 DNA reads TGTGCCAGCAGCACACGTCGAGGCCCGGTGGGAGAGACCCAGTACTTC.

The V call is TRBV7-9, the J call TRBJ1-4, with a possible D match to TRBD1 (5 bases). Trimming removed 1 base from V and 8 bases from J, with 23 bases in between. Germline V gene lookup returns CDR1 SEHNR and CDR2 FQNEAQ (reference sequence). This CDR3 region has 18 residues. As DNA, the CDR3 is TGTGCCAGCAGCTTAGTCGGCGCCCGGGGCATTAGGGAAGAAAAACTGTTTTTT. Its protein product is CASSLVGARGIREEKLFF.

V is TRBV27 and J is TRBJ2-2, with 7 bases aligning to TRBD2. This CDR3 is 14 amino acids long. Germline V gene lookup returns CDR1 MNHEY and CDR2 SMNVEV (reference sequence). The trim removed 6 bases at V and 3 bases at J, leaving 4 bases unmatched. The CDR3 loop reads CASRSGIHTGELFF. The CDR3 DNA follows: TGTGCCAGCAGGAGCGGGATCCACACCGGGGAGCTGTTTTTT.

This chain uses TRBV30 with TRBJ1-1, with D perhaps TRBD1 (6 bases). This CDR3 contains 14 residues. V lost 0 bases and J lost 4, with 12 bases in between. Germline assignment: CDR1 GTSNPN and CDR2 SVGIG (reference sequence). In DNA, the CDR3 is TGTGCCTGGAGTGTAATGAGGGGGGGCACTGAAGCTTTCTTT. It yields the protein CAWSVMRGGTEAFF.

The genes are TRBV2 and TRBJ2-7, with 7 bases lining up with TRBD2. V was clipped by 2 bases and J by 2 bases; unmatched bases: 15. The CDR3 extends over 18 amino acids. Germline lookup yields CDR1 SNHLY and CDR2 FYNNEI. CDR3 sequence (DNA): TGTGCCAGCAGTGAAAGTCTTTTGGTGGCTAGCGGAACCTACGAGCAGTACTTC. As protein: CASSESLLVASGTYEQYF.

Comments on this clone: The sample holds other DNA sequences that translate to the same CDR3. The rearrangement joins TRBV4-1 to TRBJ2-7; D is perhaps TRBD2 (6 bases). Trimming stripped 4 bases from V and 0 bases from J, with 7 bases between. Germline-derived CDR1 and CDR2 are MGHRA and YSYEKL. This CDR3 is 13 amino acids long. CDR3 bases: TGCGCCAGCAGCCCAGCGGGCTCCTACGAGCAGTACTTC. Protein: CASSPAGSYEQYF.

This clone appeared once. This chain uses TRBV4-1 with TRBJ1-1, with unresolved D. V gave up 3 bases and J gave up 3 bases, with 17 bases separating them. Germline loops: CDR1 MGHRA, CDR2 YSYEKL. This CDR3 region has 16 residues. Written as DNA, the CDR3 is TGCGCCAGCAGCCAGCCCCGCGGGTGGGAGGACACTGAAGCTTTCTTT. It is translated as CASSQPRGWEDTEAFF.

The genes are TRBV9 and TRBJ2-4; TRBD2 agrees at 10 bases. The CDR3 consists of 14 residues. V lost 0 bases to trimming and J lost 6 bases; unmatched junction nucleotides: 0. Germline V gene data show CDR1 as SGDLS and CDR2 as YYNGEE. Here the CDR3 DNA reads TGTGCCAGCAGCGTAGTAGCGGGGGGAAACATTCAGTACTTC. This gives the protein CASSVVAGGNIQYF.

A remark on this clone: In the same sample, other DNA sequences code for this CDR3. The chain carries TRBV29-1 and TRBJ2-7; D unclear. The CDR3 covers 11 residues. Trimming left V 2 bases short and J 3 bases short, with 5 bases between. Germline V CDR1 and CDR2: SQVTM, ANQGSEA. CDR3 region: CSVENGYEQYF. The CDR3 region has the DNA TGCAGCGTTGAAAACGGCTACGAGCAGTACTTC.

Of note for this clone: Other DNA sequences in this sample translate to the same CDR3. The V call is TRBV7-9, the J call TRBJ1-2; 12 bases match TRBD1. Germline values: CDR1 SEHNR, CDR2 FQNEAQ (reference sequence). This CDR3 region has 14 residues. Unmatched junction bases numbered 2, after V lost 3 bases and J lost 6 bases. In DNA form, the CDR3 reads TGTGCCAGCAGCTTGGGGACAGGGGGCCATGGCTACACCTTC. This gives the protein CASSLGTGGHGYTF.

This sequence joins TRBV2 and TRBJ2-7; weak D call: TRBD1 (5 bases). V shed 0 bases and J shed 5 bases, with 11 bases lying between them. This CDR3 region has 14 residues. The germline CDR1 and CDR2 sequences are SNHLY and FYNNEI. The CDR3 sequence: CASSEALRGDEQYF. Written as DNA, the CDR3 is TGTGCCAGCAGTGAAGCGCTTAGGGGCGACGAGCAGTACTTC.

This chain links TRBV29-1 with TRBJ2-1; 7 positions agree with TRBD2. The junction had 10 bases not matched to a gene; V was cut back by 1 base and J by 7 bases. The length of the CDR3 is 15 residues. CDR1 SQVTM and CDR2 ANQGSEA come from the germline V gene. The CDR3 loop is CSVEGVVAGYNEQFF. As DNA, the CDR3 is TGCAGCGTTGAAGGGGTGGTAGCGGGTTATAATGAGCAGTTCTTC.

The chain uses TRBV6-5 and TRBJ1-1; D may be TRBD1 (6 bases). Germline V CDR1 and CDR2: MNHEY, SVGAGI. This CDR3 contains 15 residues. Trimming stripped 4 bases from V and 0 bases from J, with 12 bases between. For the CDR3, the DNA is TGTGCCAGCAGTTCCGGACAGTGGGTGAACACTGAAGCTTTCTTT. It specifies CASSSGQWVNTEAFF.

This chain uses TRBV4-1 with TRBJ2-5, with D uncertain. The CDR3 covers 15 residues. Germline loops: CDR1 MGHRA, CDR2 YSYEKL. Trimming pared 3 bases from V and 0 bases from J, leaving 11 bases between. CDR3 nucleotide sequence: TGCGCCAGCAGCCATCTTCCAGGAAACCAAGAGACCCAGTACTTC. Amino acid sequence: CASSHLPGNQETQYF.

This chain uses TRBV7-9 with TRBJ2-1, with D possibly matching TRBD1 (5 bases). CDR1 SEHNR and CDR2 FQNEAQ come from the germline V gene (reference sequence). The length of the CDR3 is 15 residues. With 0 bases removed from V and 5 bases from J, the gap between germline ends came to 11 bases. The CDR3 spells CASSLALVGDNEQFF. In nucleotides, the CDR3 is TGTGCCAGCAGCTTAGCGCTAGTAGGGGACAATGAGCAGTTCTTC. The whole variable domain, filled in from reference TRBV7-9 and TRBJ2-1, reads DTGVSQNPRHKITKRGQNVTFRCDPISEHNRLYWYRQTLGQGPEFLTYFQNEAQLEKSRLLSDRFSAERPKGSFSTLEIQRTEQGDSAMYLCASSLALVGDNEQFFGPGTRLTVL.

The chain joins TRBV4-1 to TRBJ2-7, with no clear D. The CDR3 extends over 13 amino acids. The V and J ends lost 4 bases and 0 bases respectively, with 7 bases between them. CDR1 is MGHRA, CDR2 YSYEKL, per germline. The CDR3 spells CASSPLASYEQYF. The CDR3 DNA reads TGCGCCAGCAGCCCCCTGGCCTCCTACGAGCAGTACTTC.